This T cell receptor beta chain was captured by sequencing in a study of spatial heterogeneity in lung cancer. Study background: A strong correlation was found between TCR transcript counts in tumor regions and a T cell module score derived from matched bulk RNA-seq. Study-wide results and caveats: The number of expanded tumor alpha and beta chains correlated with mutation number.

CDR3 size: 14 residues. Per germline, CDR1 SGHAT and CDR2 FQNNGV. Germline trimming cut 1 base from V and 15 bases from J; bases unmatched to any gene: 11. The time point was: sample taken at primary tumor resection. Sequencing of whole RNA from tumor, nontumor lung or frozen PBMC involved no sorting. Ten or more counts support this clonotype. Its antigen is still unknown. TCRdb reprocessed the 5' RACE reads via MiXCR and lists one record per CDR3 protein. The table has about 13,000 distinct CDR3 sequences, under 6% seen once. This clonotype was obtained from a male donor with early-stage non-small cell lung cancer. The material was lung tumor tissue, obtained at surgery. The V and J genes are TRBV11-2 and TRBJ2-1; TRBD1 agrees at 8 bases. Here the CDR3 reads CASSLGPRQGRPFF. The CDR3 nucleotides read TGTGCCAGCAGCTTAGGCCCACGACAGGGGAGACCGTTCTTC.